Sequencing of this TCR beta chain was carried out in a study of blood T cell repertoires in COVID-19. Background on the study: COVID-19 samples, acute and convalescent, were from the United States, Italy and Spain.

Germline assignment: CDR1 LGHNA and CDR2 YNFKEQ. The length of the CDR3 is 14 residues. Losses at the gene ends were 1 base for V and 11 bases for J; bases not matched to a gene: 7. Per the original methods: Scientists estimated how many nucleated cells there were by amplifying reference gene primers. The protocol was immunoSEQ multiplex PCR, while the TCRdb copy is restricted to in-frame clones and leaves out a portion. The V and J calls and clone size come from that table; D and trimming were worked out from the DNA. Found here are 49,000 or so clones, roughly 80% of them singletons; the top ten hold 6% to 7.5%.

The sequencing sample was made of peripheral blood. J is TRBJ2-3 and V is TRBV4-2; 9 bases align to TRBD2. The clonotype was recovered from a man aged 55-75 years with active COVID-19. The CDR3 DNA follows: TGTGCCAGCAGCCAAGTAGGGACTAGCCAGGTGCAGTATTTT. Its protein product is CASSQVGTSQVQYF.